This TCR beta chain was recovered during a study of T cell clonotyping in hematopoietic cell transplantation. Overall study findings and caveats: CD4 and CD8 repertoire contributions could not be separated without sorting. Recipient TCR diversity dropped after transplant; expanded clonotypes rose from day 30 to 180. Few recipient clonotypes overlapped donors; over 95% were de novo at given depth. Broader posttransplant TCR repertoire diversity was predicted by graft donor and pretransplant recipient Inverse Simpson Index values.

V gave up 0 bases and J gave up 1 base; unmatched junction bases: 6. Looked up from germline, CDR1 is SGHTS and CDR2 is YDEGEE. The CDR3 covers 17 residues. A remark on this clone: The target antigen is unknown.

Method: immunoSEQ multiplex PCR; TCRdb's copy keeps in-frame clones and lacks some. This table holds about 13,000 clones, more than 80% found once. This receptor was taken from a man under 40 in good health. Some clones in this sample may be carry-over from other donors' samples. The rearrangement uses TRBV5-8 and TRBJ2-1, with 8 bases matching TRBD2. The sequenced sample consisted of peripheral blood mononuclear cells. The DNA of the CDR3 is TGTGCCAGCAGCTTGGATACGGGAGGGAGGTCCTACAATGAGCAGTTCTTC. Translating it yields CASSLDTGGRSYNEQFF.